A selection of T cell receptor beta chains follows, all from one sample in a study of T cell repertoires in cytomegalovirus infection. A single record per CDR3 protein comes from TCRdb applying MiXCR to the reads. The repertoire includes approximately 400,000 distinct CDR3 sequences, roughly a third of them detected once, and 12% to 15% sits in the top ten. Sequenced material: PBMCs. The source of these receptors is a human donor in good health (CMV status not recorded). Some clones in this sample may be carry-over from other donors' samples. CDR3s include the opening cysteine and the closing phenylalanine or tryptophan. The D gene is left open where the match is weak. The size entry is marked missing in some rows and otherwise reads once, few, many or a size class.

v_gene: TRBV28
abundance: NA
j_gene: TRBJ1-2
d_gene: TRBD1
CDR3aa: CASRGQLYGYTF
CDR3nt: TGTGCCAGCAGGGGACAGTTGTATGGCTACACCTTC

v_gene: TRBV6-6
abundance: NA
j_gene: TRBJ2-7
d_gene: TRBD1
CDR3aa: CASSYSRQGTYEQYF
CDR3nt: TGTGCCAGCAGTTATTCCCGACAGGGAACCTACGAGCAGTACTTC

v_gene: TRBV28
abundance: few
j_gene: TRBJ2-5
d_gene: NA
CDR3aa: CASRPGGSIETQYF
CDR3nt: TGTGCCAGCAGACCAGGGGGGAGCATTGAGACCCAGTACTTC

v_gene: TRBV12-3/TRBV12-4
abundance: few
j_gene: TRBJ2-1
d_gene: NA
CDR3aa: CATRPSYPQITAEQFF
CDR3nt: TGTGCCACCAGGCCGAGCTACCCACAAATAACGGCTGAGCAGTTCTTC

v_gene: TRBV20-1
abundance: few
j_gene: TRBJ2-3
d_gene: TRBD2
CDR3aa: CSGGGGHTQYF
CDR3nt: TGCAGTGGCGGGGGGGGGCATACGCAGTATTTT

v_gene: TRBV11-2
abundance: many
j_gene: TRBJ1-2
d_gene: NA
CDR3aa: CASSLDPGLSHGYTF
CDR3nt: TGTGCCAGCAGCTTAGATCCGGGACTTTCGCATGGCTACACCTTC

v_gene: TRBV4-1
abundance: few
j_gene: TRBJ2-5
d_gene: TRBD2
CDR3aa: CASSLSGGGGGVQYF
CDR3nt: TGCGCCAGCAGCCTATCAGGAGGCGGGGGGGGGGTCCAGTACTTC

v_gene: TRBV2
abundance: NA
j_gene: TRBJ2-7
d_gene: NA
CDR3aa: CASTVSYEQYF
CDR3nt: TGTGCCAGCACTGTCTCCTACGAGCAGTACTTC

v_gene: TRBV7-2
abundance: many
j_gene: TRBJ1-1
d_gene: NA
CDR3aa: CASRGRGKNTEAFF
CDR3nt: TGTGCCAGCAGGGGGAGGGGGAAAAACACTGAAGCTTTCTTT

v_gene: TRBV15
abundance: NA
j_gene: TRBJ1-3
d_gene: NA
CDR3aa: CATSSLPASSGNTIYF
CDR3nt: TGTGCCACCAGCTCCCTCCCGGCTAGCTCTGGAAACACCATATATTTT

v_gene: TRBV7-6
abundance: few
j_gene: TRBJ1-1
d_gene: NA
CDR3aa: CASSLALGGPYGTEAFF
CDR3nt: TGTGCCAGCAGCTTAGCGCTCGGGGGCCCGTACGGCACTGAAGCTTTCTTT

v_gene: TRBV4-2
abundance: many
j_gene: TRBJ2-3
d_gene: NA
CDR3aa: CASSQDQGDTQYF
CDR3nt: TGTGCCAGCAGCCAAGATCAGGGAGATACGCAGTATTTT

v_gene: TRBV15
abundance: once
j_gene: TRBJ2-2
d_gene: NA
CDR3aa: CATSRDRDIWSGELFF
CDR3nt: TGTGCCACCAGCAGAGATCGGGACATCTGGTCCGGGGAGCTGTTTTTT

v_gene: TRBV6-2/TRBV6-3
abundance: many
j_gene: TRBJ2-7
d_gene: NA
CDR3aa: CASSYGGDTKEQYF
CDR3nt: TGTGCCAGCAGCTACGGCGGTGATACGAAGGAGCAGTACTTC

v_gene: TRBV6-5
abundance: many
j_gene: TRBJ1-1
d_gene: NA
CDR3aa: CASSYSARTYDSEAFF
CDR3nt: TGTGCCAGCAGTTACTCGGCGCGTACGTACGACTCTGAAGCTTTCTTT

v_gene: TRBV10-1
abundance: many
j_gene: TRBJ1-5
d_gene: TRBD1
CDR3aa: CASSVTGEGNQPQHF
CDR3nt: TGCGCCAGCAGCGTGACAGGGGAAGGCAATCAGCCCCAGCATTTT

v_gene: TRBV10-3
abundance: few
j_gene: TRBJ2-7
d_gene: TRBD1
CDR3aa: CAISETDRVYEQYF
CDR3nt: TGTGCCATCAGTGAAACGGACAGGGTCTACGAGCAGTACTTC

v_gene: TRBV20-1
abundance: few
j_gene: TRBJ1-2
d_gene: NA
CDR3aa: CSAPLDGGYYGYTF
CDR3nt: TGCAGTGCTCCCCTGGATGGGGGGTACTATGGCTACACCTTC

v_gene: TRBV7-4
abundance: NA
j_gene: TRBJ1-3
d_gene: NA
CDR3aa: CASSSHRDGSSGNTIYF
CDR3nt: TGTGCCAGCAGCTCTCACCGGGACGGAAGCTCTGGAAACACCATATATTTT

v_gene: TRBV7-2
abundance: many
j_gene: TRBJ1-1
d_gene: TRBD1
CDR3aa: CASSPDRGRTEAFF
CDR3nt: TGTGCCAGCAGCCCAGACAGGGGGCGTACTGAAGCTTTCTTT

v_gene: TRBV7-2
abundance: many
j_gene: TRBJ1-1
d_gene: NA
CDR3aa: CASSPEGLNTEAFF
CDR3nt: TGTGCCAGCAGCCCAGAGGGGTTGAACACTGAAGCTTTCTTT

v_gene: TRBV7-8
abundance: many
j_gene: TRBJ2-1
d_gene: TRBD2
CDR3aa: CASSLGASGGPTHNEQFF
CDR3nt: TGTGCCAGCAGCTTAGGTGCTAGCGGGGGGCCGACCCACAATGAGCAGTTCTTC

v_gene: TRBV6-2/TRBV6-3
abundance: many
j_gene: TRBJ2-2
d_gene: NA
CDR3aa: CASSLDQNTGELFF
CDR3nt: TGTGCCAGCAGTCTCGACCAGAACACCGGGGAGCTGTTTTTT

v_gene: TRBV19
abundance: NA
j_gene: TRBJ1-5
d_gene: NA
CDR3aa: CASSRFWAGSNQPQHF
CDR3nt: TGTGCCAGTAGCCGCTTTTGGGCTGGTAGCAATCAGCCCCAGCATTTT

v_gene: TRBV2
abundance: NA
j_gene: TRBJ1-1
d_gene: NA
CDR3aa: CASSNTGDTEAFF
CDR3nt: TGTGCCAGCAGTAACACAGGAGACACTGAAGCTTTCTTT

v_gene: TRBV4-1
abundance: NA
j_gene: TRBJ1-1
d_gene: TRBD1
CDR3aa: CASRRPGTGMNTEAFF
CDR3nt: TGCGCCAGCAGACGCCCCGGGACAGGCATGAACACTGAAGCTTTCTTT

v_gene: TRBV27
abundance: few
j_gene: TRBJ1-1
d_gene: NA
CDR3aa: CASSVRRNTEAFF
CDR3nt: TGTGCCAGCAGTGTTCGTAGGAACACTGAAGCTTTCTTT

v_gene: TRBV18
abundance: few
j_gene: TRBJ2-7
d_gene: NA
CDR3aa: CASSVERYEQYF
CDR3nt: TGTGCCAGCTCCGTGGAGCGCTACGAGCAGTACTTC

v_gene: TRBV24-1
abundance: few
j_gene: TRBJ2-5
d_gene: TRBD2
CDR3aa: CATSDPGLGETQYF
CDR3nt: TGTGCCACCAGTGACCCGGGACTAGGGGAGACCCAGTACTTC

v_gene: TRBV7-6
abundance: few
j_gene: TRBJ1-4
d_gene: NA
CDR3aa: CASSLGRGGEKLFF
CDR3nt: TGTGCCAGCAGCCTCGGGAGGGGCGGGGAAAAACTGTTTTTT

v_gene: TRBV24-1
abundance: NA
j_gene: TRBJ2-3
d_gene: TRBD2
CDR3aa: CATSVGPSGGTDTQYF
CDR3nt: TGTGCCACCAGTGTCGGGCCTAGCGGGGGTACAGATACGCAGTATTTT

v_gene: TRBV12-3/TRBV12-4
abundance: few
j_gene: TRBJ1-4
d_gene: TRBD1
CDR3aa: CASSSWDRNEKLFF
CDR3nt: TGTGCCAGCAGTTCTTGGGACAGGAATGAAAAACTGTTTTTT

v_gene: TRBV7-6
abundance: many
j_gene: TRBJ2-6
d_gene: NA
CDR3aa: CASSLTGFPSGANVLTF
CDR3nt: TGTGCCAGCAGCCTTACAGGGTTTCCCTCTGGGGCCAACGTCCTGACTTTC

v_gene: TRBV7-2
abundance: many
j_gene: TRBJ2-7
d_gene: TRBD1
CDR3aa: CASSLVSGQALEQYF
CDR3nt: TGTGCCAGCAGCTTAGTATCCGGACAGGCTCTCGAGCAGTACTTC

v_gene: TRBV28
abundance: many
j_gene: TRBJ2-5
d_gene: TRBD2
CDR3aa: CASSSPRLAGGKTQYF
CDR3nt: TGTGCCAGCAGTTCCCCCCGACTAGCGGGGGGGAAGACCCAGTACTTC

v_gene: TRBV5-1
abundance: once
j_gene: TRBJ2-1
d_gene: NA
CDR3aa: CASSPWGTTGSYNEQFF
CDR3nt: TGCGCCAGCAGCCCCTGGGGGACAACGGGCTCCTACAATGAGCAGTTCTTC

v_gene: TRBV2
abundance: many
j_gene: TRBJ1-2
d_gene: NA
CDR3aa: CASSDAASGGYTF
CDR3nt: TGTGCCAGCAGTGACGCAGCCTCGGGAGGCTACACCTTC

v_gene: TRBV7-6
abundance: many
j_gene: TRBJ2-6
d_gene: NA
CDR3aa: CASSPQASGTGANVLTF
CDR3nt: TGTGCCAGCAGCCCTCAGGCGTCGGGGACTGGGGCCAACGTCCTGACTTTC

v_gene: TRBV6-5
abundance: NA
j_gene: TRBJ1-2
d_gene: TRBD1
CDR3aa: CASSYNRDRESYGYTF
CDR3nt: TGTGCCAGCAGTTACAACAGGGACAGGGAGTCGTATGGCTACACCTTC

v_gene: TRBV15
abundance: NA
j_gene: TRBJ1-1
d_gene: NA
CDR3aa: CATKTGPSSEAFF
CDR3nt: TGTGCCACCAAGACAGGACCGTCAAGTGAAGCTTTCTTT

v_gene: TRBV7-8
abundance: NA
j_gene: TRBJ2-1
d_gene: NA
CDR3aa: CASSLGSGLTLYNEQFF
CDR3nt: TGTGCCAGCAGCTTAGGTAGCGGCTTAACGTTATACAATGAGCAGTTCTTC

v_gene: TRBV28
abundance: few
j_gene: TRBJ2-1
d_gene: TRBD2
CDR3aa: CASSLLAGGYEQFF
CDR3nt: TGTGCCAGCAGTTTACTAGCGGGGGGTTATGAGCAGTTCTTC

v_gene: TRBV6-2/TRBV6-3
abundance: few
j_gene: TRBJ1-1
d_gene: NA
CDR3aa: CASSYLRENEAFF
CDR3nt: TGTGCCAGCAGTTACCTCCGGGAAAATGAAGCTTTCTTT

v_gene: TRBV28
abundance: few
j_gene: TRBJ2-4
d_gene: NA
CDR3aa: CASSLTGAKNIQYF
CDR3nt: TGTGCCAGCAGTTTAACAGGGGCCAAAAACATTCAGTACTTC

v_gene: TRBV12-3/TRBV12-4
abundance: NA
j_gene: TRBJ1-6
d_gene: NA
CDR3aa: CASRKTTGSPLHF
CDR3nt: TGTGCCAGCAGGAAAACAACCGGCTCACCCCTCCACTTT

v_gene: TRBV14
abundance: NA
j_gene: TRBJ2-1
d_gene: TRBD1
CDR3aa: CASSQARTGILYNEQFF
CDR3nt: TGTGCCAGCAGCCAAGCAAGGACAGGGATCCTTTACAATGAGCAGTTCTTC

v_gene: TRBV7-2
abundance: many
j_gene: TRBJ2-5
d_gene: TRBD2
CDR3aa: CASSLVVVAGLETQYF
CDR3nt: TGTGCCAGCAGCTTAGTGGTGGTAGCGGGGTTAGAGACCCAGTACTTC

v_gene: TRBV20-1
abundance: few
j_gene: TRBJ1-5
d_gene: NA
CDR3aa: CSAPGSNSNQPQHF
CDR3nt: TGCAGTGCTCCAGGGTCGAATAGCAATCAGCCCCAGCATTTT

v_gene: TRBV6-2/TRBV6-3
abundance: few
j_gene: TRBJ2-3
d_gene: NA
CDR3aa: CASTPREENTQYF
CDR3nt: TGTGCCAGCACCCCCCGCGAGGAGAATACGCAGTATTTT

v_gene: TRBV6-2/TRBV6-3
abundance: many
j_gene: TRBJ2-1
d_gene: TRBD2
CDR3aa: CASSYSLAGGPIQNEQFF
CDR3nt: TGTGCCAGCAGTTACTCACTAGCGGGGGGGCCGATACAAAATGAGCAGTTCTTC

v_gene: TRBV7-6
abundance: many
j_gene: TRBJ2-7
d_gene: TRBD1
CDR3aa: CASSRGTASYEQYF
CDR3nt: TGTGCCAGCAGTAGAGGGACAGCTTCCTACGAGCAGTACTTC

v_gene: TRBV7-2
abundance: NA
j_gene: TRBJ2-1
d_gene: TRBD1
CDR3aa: CASSFRRSGQVYNEQFF
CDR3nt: TGTGCCAGCAGCTTCAGACGGTCGGGACAGGTATACAATGAGCAGTTCTTC

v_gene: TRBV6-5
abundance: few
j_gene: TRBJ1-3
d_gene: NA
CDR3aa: CASSYRVLGPGSGNTIYF
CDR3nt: TGTGCCAGCAGTTATCGGGTCCTCGGTCCAGGGTCAGGAAACACCATATATTTT

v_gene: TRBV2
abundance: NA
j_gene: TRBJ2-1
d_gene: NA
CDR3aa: CASTGRALYNEQFF
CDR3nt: TGTGCCAGCACTGGTAGGGCACTATACAATGAGCAGTTCTTC

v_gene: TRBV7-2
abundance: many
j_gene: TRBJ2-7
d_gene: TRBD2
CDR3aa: CASSALPAGPGSPTYEQYF
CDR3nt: TGTGCCAGCAGCGCCCTTCCAGCGGGGCCCGGAAGCCCTACCTACGAGCAGTACTTC